Following are 5 T cell receptor beta chains from one sample sequenced in a study of vaccination and CD4 T cells after COVID-19. The sample's treatment: approximately nine-day PBMC culture with coronavirus spike peptide pools or control peptides (ViraFEST assay). These receptors have no identified antigens. Sequenced with the Oncomine TCR Beta short-read assay was DNA taken from cultured CD4+ T cells. Using its own MiXCR run on the PCR reads, TCRdb lists one record per CDR3 protein. The sample holds more than 9,000 distinct CDR3 sequences, roughly 62% seen once. The sequencing sample was made of CD4+ T cells from blood, cultured in vitro. Receptors were obtained from a human donor who had recovered from COVID-19.

The chain has TRBV28 and TRBJ2-1, with 7 bases fitting TRBD2. The CDR3 is 20 amino acids. J lost 10 bases, V lost 3 bases, and 27 bases had no gene match. The germline CDR1 and CDR2 sequences are MDHEN and SYDVKM. The CDR3 DNA follows: TGTGCCAGCAGTTTCGGTTTGGGAACCACAACAGCGGGATTTCTTCCCGAGCAGTTCTTC. Translated, it gives CASSFGLGTTTAGFLPEQFF.

This clonotype was observed a handful of times. J is TRBJ1-2 and V is TRBV19; TRBD1 is a possible D gene (6 bases). Trimming removed 3 bases at V and 8 bases at J, with 13 bases between. The length of the CDR3 is 13 residues. From germline, CDR1 is LNHDA and CDR2 SQIVND (reference sequence). Written as DNA, the CDR3 is TGTGCCAGTAGTATGCGCAGGGGTTACGGCTACACCTTC. Its translation is CASSMRRGYGYTF. Complete variable domain (other parts from reference TRBV19 and TRBJ1-2): DGGITQSPKYLFRKEGQNVTLSCEQNLNHDAMYWYRQDPGQGLRLIYYSQIVNDFQKGDIAEGYSVSREKKESFPLTVTSAQKNPTAFYLCASSMRRGYGYTFGSGTRLTVV.

V is TRBV30 and J is TRBJ1-5; a possible D gene is TRBD1 (6 bases). V was pared by 2 bases and J by 0 bases, with 11 bases between. CDR3 length equals 15 residues. CDR1 and CDR2 from the germline V gene are GTSNPN and SVGIG (reference sequence). The CDR3 DNA reads TGTGCCTGGAGTCGGACAGCTAATAGCAATCAGCCCCAGCATTTT. This encodes CAWSRTANSNQPQHF.

The table lists this clonotype with a count of one. V and J are TRBV12-3 or TRBV12-4 and TRBJ1-2, with D maybe TRBD1 (5 bases). CDR3 size: 13 residues. Trimming cost V 6 bases and J 4 bases, with 12 bases left between them. The CDR3: CASSPTGSYGYTF. DNA for the CDR3: TGTGCCAGCAGCCCAACAGGCTCCTATGGCTACACCTTC.

A few counts support this clonotype. CDR3 residues: CSAPESGVAKNIQYF. In DNA, the CDR3 is TGCAGTGCTCCGGAGTCGGGGGTAGCCAAAAACATTCAGTACTTC. The chain carries TRBV20-1 and TRBJ2-4; D may be TRBD2 (6 bases). V was clipped by 5 bases and J by 0 bases, with 14 bases between them. CDR1 is DFQATT, CDR2 SNEGSKA, per germline (reference sequence). The CDR3 totals 15 residues.